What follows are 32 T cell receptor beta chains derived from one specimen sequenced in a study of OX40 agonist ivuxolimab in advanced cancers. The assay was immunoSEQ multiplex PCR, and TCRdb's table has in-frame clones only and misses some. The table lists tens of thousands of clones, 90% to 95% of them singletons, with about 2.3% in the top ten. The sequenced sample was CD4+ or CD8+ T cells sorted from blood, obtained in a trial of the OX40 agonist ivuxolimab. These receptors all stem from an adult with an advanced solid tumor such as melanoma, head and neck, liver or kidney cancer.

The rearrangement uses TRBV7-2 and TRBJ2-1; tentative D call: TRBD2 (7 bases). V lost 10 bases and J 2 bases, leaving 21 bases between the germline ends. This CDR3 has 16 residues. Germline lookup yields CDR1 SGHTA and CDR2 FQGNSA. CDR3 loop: CATDRSGRGTYNEQFF. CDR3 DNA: TGTGCCACGGATCGATCAGGGAGGGGGACCTACAATGAGCAGTTCTTC.

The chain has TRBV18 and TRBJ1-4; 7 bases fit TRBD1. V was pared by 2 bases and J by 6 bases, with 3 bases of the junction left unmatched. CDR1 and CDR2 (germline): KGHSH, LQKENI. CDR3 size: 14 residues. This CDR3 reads CASSPGTEYEKLFF. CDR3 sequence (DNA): TGTGCCAGCTCACCAGGGACAGAATATGAAAAACTGTTTTTT. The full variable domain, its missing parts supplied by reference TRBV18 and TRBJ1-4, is NAGVMQNPRHLVRRRGQEARLRCSPMKGHSHVYWYRQLPEEGLKFMVYLQKENIIDESGMPKERFSAEFPKEGPSILRIQQVVRGDSAAYFCASSPGTEYEKLFFGSGTQLSVL.

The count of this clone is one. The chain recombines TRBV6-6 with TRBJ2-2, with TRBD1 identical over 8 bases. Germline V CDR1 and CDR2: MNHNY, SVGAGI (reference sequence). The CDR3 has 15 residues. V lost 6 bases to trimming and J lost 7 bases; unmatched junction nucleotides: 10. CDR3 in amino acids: CASSQETGVGGELFF. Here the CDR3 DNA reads TGTGCCAGCAGCCAAGAGACAGGGGTAGGCGGGGAGCTGTTTTTT.

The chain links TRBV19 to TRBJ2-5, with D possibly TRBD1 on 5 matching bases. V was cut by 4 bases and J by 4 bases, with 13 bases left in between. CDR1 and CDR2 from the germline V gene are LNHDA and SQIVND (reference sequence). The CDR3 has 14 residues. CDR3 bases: TGTGCCAGTAGTAAGGGGTGGGCTCGAGAGACCCAGTACTTC. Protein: CASSKGWARETQYF.

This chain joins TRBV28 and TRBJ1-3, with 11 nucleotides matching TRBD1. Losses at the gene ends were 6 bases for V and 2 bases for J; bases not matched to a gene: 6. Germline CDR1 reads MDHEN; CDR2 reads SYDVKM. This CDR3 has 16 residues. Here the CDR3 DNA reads TGTGCCAGCAGCCCGACGGACAGGGGGCCTGGAAACACCATATATTTT. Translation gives CASSPTDRGPGNTIYF.

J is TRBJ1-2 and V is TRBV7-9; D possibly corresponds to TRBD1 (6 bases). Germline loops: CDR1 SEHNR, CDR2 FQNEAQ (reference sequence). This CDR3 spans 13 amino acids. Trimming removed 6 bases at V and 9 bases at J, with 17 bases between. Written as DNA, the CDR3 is TGTGCCAGCAGACCCCCGGGGGGGGCCAGCTACACCTTC. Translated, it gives CASRPPGGASYTF.

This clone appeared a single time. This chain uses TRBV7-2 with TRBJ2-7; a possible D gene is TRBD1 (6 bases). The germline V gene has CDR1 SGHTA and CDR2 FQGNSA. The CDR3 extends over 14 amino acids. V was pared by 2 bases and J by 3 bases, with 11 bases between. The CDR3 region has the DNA TGTGCCAGCAGCTTACAGGGGACCCTCTACGAGCAGTACTTC. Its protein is CASSLQGTLYEQYF.

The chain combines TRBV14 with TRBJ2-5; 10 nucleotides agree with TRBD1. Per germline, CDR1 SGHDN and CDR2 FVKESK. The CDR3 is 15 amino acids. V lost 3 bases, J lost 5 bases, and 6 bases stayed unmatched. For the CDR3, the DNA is TGTGCCAGCAGCCACGACAGGGGGCGCTTGGAGACCCAGTACTTC. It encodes CASSHDRGRLETQYF.

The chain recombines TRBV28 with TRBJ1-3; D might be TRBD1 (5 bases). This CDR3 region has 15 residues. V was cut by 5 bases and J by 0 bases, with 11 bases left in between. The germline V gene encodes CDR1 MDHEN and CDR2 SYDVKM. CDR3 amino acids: CASSPSTGSGNTIYF. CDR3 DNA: TGTGCCAGCAGTCCCTCTACAGGCTCTGGAAACACCATATATTTT. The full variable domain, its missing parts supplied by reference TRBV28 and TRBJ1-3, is DVKVTQSSRYLVKRTGEKVFLECVQDMDHENMFWYRQDPGLGLRLIYFSYDVKMKEKGDIPEGYSVSREKKERFSLILESASTNQTSMYLCASSPSTGSGNTIYFGEGSWLTVV.

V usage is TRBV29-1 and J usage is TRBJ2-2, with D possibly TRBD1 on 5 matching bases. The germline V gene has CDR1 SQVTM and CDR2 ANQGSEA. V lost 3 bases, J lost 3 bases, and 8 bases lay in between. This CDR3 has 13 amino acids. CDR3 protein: CSVDQGYTGELFF. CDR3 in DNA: TGCAGCGTTGACCAGGGATACACCGGGGAGCTGTTTTTT.

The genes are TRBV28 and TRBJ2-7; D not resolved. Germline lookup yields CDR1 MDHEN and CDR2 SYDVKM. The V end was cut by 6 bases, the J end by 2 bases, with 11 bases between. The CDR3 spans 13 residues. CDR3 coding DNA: TGTGCCAGCAGCACCCAGGTACCCTACGAGCAGTACTTC. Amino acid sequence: CASSTQVPYEQYF.

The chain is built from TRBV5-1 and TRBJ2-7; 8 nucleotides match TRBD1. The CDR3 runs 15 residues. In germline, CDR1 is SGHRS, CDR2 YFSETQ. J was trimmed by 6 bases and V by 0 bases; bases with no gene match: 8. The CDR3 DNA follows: TGCGCCAGCAGCTTGGCCGTCGGACAGGGCTCCGAGCAGTACTTC. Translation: CASSLAVGQGSEQYF.

The CDR3 spells CASSNGLGTSGTDTQYF. CDR3 in DNA: TGTGCCAGCAGCAACGGACTTGGGACTAGCGGCACAGATACGCAGTATTTT. This chain joins TRBV11-3 and TRBJ2-3, with 10 positions matching TRBD2. V gave up 5 bases and J gave up 1 base; unmatched junction bases: 9. This CDR3 spans 17 amino acids. The germline CDR1 and CDR2 sequences are SGHNT and YENEEA.

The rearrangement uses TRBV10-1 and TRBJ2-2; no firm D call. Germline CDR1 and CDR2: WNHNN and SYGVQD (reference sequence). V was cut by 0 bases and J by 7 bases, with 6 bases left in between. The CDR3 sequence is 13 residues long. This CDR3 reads CASSESKRGELFF. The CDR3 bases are TGCGCCAGCAGTGAGTCGAAACGCGGGGAGCTGTTTTTT.

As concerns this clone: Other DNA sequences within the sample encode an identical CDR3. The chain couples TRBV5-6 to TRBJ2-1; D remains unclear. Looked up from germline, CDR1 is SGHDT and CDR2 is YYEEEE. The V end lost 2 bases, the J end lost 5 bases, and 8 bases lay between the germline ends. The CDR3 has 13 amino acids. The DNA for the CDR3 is TGTGCCAGCAGCTTCGTAGGAAACAATGAGCAGTTCTTC. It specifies CASSFVGNNEQFF.

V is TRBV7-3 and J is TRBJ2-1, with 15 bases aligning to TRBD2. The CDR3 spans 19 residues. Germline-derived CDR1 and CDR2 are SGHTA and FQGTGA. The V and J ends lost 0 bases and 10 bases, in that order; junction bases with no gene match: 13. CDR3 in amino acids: CASSLTLGLAGGYSREQFF. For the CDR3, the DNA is TGTGCCAGCAGCTTAACTTTGGGACTAGCGGGAGGTTATTCTAGGGAGCAGTTCTTC. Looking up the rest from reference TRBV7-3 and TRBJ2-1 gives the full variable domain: GAGVSQTPSNKVTEKGKYVELRCDPISGHTALYWYRQSLGQGPEFLIYFQGTGAADDSGLPNDRFFAVRPEGSVSTLKIQRTERGDSAVYLCASSLTLGLAGGYSREQFFGPGTRLTVL.

The CDR3 region is CASSATIAGLENIQYF. CDR3 nucleotides: TGCGCCAGCAGCGCAACCATAGCGGGATTGGAAAACATTCAGTACTTC. The rearrangement links TRBV5-1 to TRBJ2-4; 8 bases match TRBD2. This CDR3 is 16 amino acids long. V shed 4 bases and J 5 bases; nucleotides not matched to a gene: 11. CDR1 and CDR2 from the germline V gene are SGHRS and YFSETQ.

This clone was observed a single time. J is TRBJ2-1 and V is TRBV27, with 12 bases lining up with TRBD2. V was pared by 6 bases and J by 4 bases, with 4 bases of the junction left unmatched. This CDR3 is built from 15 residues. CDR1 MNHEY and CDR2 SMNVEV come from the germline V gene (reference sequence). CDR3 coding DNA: TGTGCCAGCAGCTCGGGACTAGCGGGTTACAATGAGCAGTTCTTC. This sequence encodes CASSSGLAGYNEQFF.

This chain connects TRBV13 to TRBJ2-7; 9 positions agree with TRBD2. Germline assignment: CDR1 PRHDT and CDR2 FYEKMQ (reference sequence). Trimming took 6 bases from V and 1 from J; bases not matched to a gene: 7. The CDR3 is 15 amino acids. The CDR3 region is CASRGLAGGSYEQYF. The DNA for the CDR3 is TGTGCCAGCAGGGGATTGGCGGGAGGGTCCTACGAGCAGTACTTC. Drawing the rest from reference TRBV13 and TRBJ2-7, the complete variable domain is AAGVIQSPRHLIKEKRETATLKCYPIPRHDTVYWYQQGPGQDPQFLISFYEKMQSDKGSIPDRFSAQQFSDYHSELNMSSLELGDSALYFCASRGLAGGSYEQYFGPGTRLTVT.

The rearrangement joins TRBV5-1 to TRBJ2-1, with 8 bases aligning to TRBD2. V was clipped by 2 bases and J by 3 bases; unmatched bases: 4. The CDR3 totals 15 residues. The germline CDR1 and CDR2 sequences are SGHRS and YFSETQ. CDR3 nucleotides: TGCGCCAGCAGCTTACCAAGCGGGAGCTACAATGAGCAGTTCTTC. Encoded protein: CASSLPSGSYNEQFF. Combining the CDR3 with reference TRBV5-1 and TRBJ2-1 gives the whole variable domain KAGVTQTPRYLIKTRGQQVTLSCSPISGHRSVSWYQQTPGQGLQFLFEYFSETQRNKGNFPGRFSGRQFSNSRSEMNVSTLELGDSALYLCASSLPSGSYNEQFFGPGTRLTVL.

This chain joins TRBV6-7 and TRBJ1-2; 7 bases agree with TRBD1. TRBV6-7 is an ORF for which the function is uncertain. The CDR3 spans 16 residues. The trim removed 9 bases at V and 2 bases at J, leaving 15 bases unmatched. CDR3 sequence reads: CARSIPNRGRNYGYTF. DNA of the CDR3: TGTGCCAGATCTATACCGAACAGGGGCAGGAACTATGGCTACACCTTC.

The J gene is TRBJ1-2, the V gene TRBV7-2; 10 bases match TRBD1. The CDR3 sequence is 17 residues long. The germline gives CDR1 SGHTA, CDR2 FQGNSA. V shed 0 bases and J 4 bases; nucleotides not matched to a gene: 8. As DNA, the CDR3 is TGTGCCAGCAGCTTAGCGCCCGGACAGGGGGTTGCCTATGGCTACACCTTC. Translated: CASSLAPGQGVAYGYTF. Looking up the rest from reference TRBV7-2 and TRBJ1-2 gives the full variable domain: GAGVSQSPSNKVTEKGKDVELRCDPISGHTALYWYRQSLGQGLEFLIYFQGNSAPDKSGLPSDRFSAERTGGSVSTLTIQRTQQEDSAVYLCASSLAPGQGVAYGYTFGSGTRLTVV.

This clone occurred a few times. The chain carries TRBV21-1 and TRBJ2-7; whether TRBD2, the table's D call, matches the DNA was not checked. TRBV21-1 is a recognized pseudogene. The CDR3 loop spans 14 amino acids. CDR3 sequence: CASSLPSGPYEQYF. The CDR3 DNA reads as TGTGCCAGCAGCCTCCCTAGCGGCCCCTACGAGCAGTACTTC.

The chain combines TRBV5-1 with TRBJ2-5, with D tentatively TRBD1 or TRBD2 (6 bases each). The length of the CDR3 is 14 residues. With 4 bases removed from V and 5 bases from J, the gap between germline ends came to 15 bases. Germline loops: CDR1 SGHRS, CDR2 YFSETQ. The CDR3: CASSHLGGGETQYF. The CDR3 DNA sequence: TGCGCCAGCAGCCATTTGGGGGGCGGGGAGACCCAGTACTTC.

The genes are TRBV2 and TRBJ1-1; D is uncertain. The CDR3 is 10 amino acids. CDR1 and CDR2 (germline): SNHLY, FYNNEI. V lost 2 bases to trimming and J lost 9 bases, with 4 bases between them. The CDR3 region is CASSEFQAFF. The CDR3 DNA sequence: TGTGCCAGCAGTGAATTTCAAGCTTTCTTT.

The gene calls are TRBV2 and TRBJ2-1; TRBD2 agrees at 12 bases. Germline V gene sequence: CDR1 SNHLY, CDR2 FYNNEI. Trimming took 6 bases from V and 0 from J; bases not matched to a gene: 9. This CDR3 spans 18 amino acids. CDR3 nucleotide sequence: TGTGCCAGCAGGGCGACTAGCGGGAGTCCTAGCTCCTACAATGAGCAGTTCTTC. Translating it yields CASRATSGSPSSYNEQFF.

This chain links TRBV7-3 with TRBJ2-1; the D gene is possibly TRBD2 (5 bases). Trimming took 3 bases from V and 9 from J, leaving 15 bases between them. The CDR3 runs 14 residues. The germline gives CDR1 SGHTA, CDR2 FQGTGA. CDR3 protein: CASSFGTSRAEQFF. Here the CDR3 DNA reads TGTGCCAGCAGCTTTGGAACTAGTCGGGCTGAGCAGTTCTTC.

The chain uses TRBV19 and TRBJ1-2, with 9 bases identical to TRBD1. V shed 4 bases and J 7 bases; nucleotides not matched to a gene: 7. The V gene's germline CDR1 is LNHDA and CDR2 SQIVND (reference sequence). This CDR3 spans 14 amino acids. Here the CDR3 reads CASSTGQGIGGYTF. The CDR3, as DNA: TGTGCCAGTAGTACCGGACAGGGGATCGGTGGCTACACCTTC.

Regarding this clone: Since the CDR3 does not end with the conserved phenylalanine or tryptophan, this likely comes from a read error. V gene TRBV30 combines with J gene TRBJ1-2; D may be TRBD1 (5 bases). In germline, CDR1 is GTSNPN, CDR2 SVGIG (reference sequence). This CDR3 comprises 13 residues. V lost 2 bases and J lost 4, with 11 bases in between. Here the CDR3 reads CAWSSTGRYGYTL. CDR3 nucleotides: TGTGCCTGGAGTTCTACAGGACGCTATGGCTACACCCTC.

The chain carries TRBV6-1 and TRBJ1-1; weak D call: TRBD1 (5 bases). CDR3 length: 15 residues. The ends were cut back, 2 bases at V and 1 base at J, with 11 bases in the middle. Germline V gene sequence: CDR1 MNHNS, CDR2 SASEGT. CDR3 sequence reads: CASSERQGPNTEAFF. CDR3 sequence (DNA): TGTGCCAGCAGTGAACGTCAGGGACCGAACACTGAAGCTTTCTTT.

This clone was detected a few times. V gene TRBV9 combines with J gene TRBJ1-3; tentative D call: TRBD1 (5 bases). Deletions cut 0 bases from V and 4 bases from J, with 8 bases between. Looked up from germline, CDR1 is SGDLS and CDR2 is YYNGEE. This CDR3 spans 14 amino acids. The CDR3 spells CASSVEGSGNTIYF. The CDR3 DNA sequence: TGTGCCAGCAGCGTAGAGGGGTCCGGAAACACCATATATTTT.

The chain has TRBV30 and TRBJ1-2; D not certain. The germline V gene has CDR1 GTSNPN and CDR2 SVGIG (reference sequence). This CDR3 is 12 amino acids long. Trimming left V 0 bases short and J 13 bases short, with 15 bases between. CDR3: CAWSVTRSFITF. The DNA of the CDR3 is TGTGCCTGGAGTGTTACTAGGAGTTTTATCACCTTC.